Below are 21 T cell receptor beta chains sequenced from a single sample in a study of cytomegalovirus exposure and HLA in healthy donors. The study ran its PCR with 60 Vbeta and 13 Jbeta primers. Profiling relied on immunoSEQ multiplex PCR, and the TCRdb table lists in-frame clones only, not all of them. The table includes 250,000 to 350,000 clones, about 80% detected once. The sample comprised PBMCs. All receptors come from a girl under 10 years old in good health and CMV-seronegative.

This rearrangement joins TRBV4-1 to TRBJ2-5, with 9 bases that match TRBD2. The CDR3 covers 18 residues. The ends lost 0 bases at V and 4 bases at J; junction bases unmatched: 12. Per germline, CDR1 MGHRA and CDR2 YSYEKL. CDR3: CASSQEVGAGGPRETQYF. The DNA of the CDR3 is TGCGCCAGCAGCCAAGAAGTAGGGGCGGGGGGGCCCCGAGAGACCCAGTACTTC.

Comments on this clone: One end of the junction varies from germline; a read error may be responsible. The genes are TRBV7-9 and TRBJ1-6; possibly TRBD1 for D (5 bases). Germline V gene lookup returns CDR1 SEHNR and CDR2 FQNEAQ (reference sequence). The CDR3 has 14 amino acids. In nucleotides, the CDR3 is TGTTCCAGCACCCCAGGGCTTTCGGATTCACCCCTCCACTTT. Its protein is CSSTPGLSDSPLHF.

The rearrangement uses TRBV9 and TRBJ1-2, with D possibly TRBD1 on 6 matching bases. The CDR3 extends over 12 amino acids. CDR1 is SGDLS and CDR2 is YYNGEE in the germline V gene. Trimming removed 3 bases from V and 5 bases from J, with 8 bases in between. The CDR3 loop reads CASSAGTYGYTF. DNA of the CDR3: TGTGCCAGCAGCGCCGGGACATATGGCTACACCTTC.

This chain uses TRBV5-1 with TRBJ2-4; TRBD1 is a possible D gene (6 bases). This CDR3 has 14 residues. Germline CDR1 is SGHRS and CDR2 is YFSETQ. Trimming removed 3 bases from V and 5 bases from J, with 12 bases in between. CDR3 sequence reads: CASSYEGVENIQYF. As DNA, the CDR3 is TGCGCCAGCAGCTACGAGGGGGTAGAAAACATTCAGTACTTC.

This chain links TRBV4-1 with TRBJ2-7; 8 bases match TRBD2. The V gene end was trimmed by 0 bases and the J gene end by 5 bases; junction bases not matched to a gene: 12. Germline CDR1 reads MGHRA; CDR2 reads YSYEKL. The CDR3 runs to 17 residues. The chain's CDR3 is CASSQDGSRGRSDEQYF. CDR3 bases: TGCGCCAGCAGCCAAGATGGATCCCGCGGGAGGTCGGACGAGCAGTACTTC.

The V and J genes are TRBV4-2 and TRBJ1-2; 7 bases align to TRBD1. Germline V gene data show CDR1 as LGHNA and CDR2 as YNFKEQ. J was trimmed by 4 bases and V by 0 bases; bases with no gene match: 11. The CDR3 totals 17 residues. The DNA of the CDR3 is TGTGCCAGCAGCCAAGATCTGGGGGACAGTATTTCCTATGGCTACACCTTC. Translation gives CASSQDLGDSISYGYTF.

The rearrangement uses TRBV4-1 and TRBJ1-1; a possible D gene is TRBD1 (5 bases). CDR1 MGHRA and CDR2 YSYEKL come from the germline V gene. There are 15 residues in the CDR3. V lost 1 base, J lost 4 bases, and 13 bases lay in between. For the CDR3, the DNA is TGCGCCAGCAGCCAAGGTAAATTCAGGGCCACTGAAGCTTTCTTT. Translating gives CASSQGKFRATEAFF.

The chain uses TRBV6-1 and TRBJ1-1; TRBD1 matches at 8 bases. V shed 2 bases and J 2 bases; nucleotides not matched to a gene: 4. Germline values: CDR1 MNHNS, CDR2 SASEGT. This CDR3 spans 15 amino acids. The CDR3 nucleotides read TGTGCCAGCAGTGAAACAGGGGGTCGTAACACTGAAGCTTTCTTT. Translation: CASSETGGRNTEAFF.

V is TRBV2 and J is TRBJ1-1; TRBD1 is a possible D gene (6 bases). Per germline, CDR1 SNHLY and CDR2 FYNNEI. The V end was cut by 10 bases, the J end by 7 bases, with 16 bases between. The CDR3 spans 12 residues. The CDR3 DNA reads TGTGCCACTGGGGAGGGGGGGATTGAAGCTTTCTTT. It specifies CATGEGGIEAFF.

This clone was recorded only once. The CDR3 sequence is CAWRLTGGYGYTF. CDR3 in DNA: TGTGCCTGGAGGCTGACAGGGGGCTATGGCTACACCTTC. This chain uses TRBV30 with TRBJ1-2; 9 bases are a match to TRBD1. Germline assignment: CDR1 GTSNPN and CDR2 SVGIG (reference sequence). Losses at the gene ends were 3 bases for V and 4 bases for J; bases not matched to a gene: 3. This CDR3 comprises 13 residues.

This clone was found a few times. This rearrangement joins TRBV5-1 to TRBJ1-1; 9 bases fit TRBD1. CDR3 length: 18 amino acids. Germline V gives CDR1 SGHRS, CDR2 YFSETQ. With V trimmed by 3 bases and J by 0 bases, 12 bases remained unmatched. CDR3 DNA: TGCGCCAGCAGCTCTACCGGGACAGGGTACCGTATGAACACTGAAGCTTTCTTT. Protein product: CASSSTGTGYRMNTEAFF.

The chain is built from TRBV29-1 and TRBJ1-1, with 11 bases lining up with TRBD1. There are 13 residues in the CDR3. Germline V CDR1 and CDR2: SQVTM, ANQGSEA. J was trimmed by 5 bases and V by 6 bases; bases with no gene match: 5. CDR3 nucleotide sequence: TGCAGCGTCGCTGGGACAGGGGGAACTGAAGCTTTCTTT. Amino acid sequence: CSVAGTGGTEAFF.

This clone occurred once. The chain couples TRBV28 to TRBJ2-1; 11 nucleotides align to TRBD2. In germline, CDR1 is MDHEN, CDR2 SYDVKM. V lost 4 bases and J lost 5; bases outside the gene matches: 10. This CDR3 is 17 amino acids long. The DNA of the CDR3 is TGTGCCAGCAGTTCCTACCCACTAGCGGGGGTTCACAATGAGCAGTTCTTC. This gives the protein CASSSYPLAGVHNEQFF.

The chain links TRBV30 to TRBJ2-1; TRBD1 agrees at 9 bases. Germline assignment: CDR1 GTSNPN and CDR2 SVGIG (reference sequence). The CDR3 totals 12 residues. Trimming at V came to 8 bases and at J to 5 bases, leaving 4 bases not matched to a gene. This chain's CDR3 is CARGQGNNEQFF. The DNA of the CDR3 is TGTGCCCGGGGACAGGGAAACAATGAGCAGTTCTTC.

The chain couples TRBV10-3 to TRBJ2-5; TRBD1 might be the D (6 bases). This CDR3 contains 15 residues. V lost 3 bases and J lost 3, with 14 bases in between. Germline V gives CDR1 ENHRY, CDR2 SYGVKD. The CDR3 bases are TGTGCCATCAGTGACCAAGCGAGGGGGAAAGAGACCCAGTACTTC. This sequence encodes CAISDQARGKETQYF.

The J gene is TRBJ2-5, the V gene TRBV5-1, with 9 nucleotides matching TRBD2. V dropped 1 base and J dropped 2; count of bases not matched to a gene: 6. Germline assignment: CDR1 SGHRS and CDR2 YFSETQ. The CDR3 covers 16 residues. CDR3 nucleotides: TGCGCCAGCAGCTTGTGGCTAGCGGGGAGTCAAGAGACCCAGTACTTC. As protein: CASSLWLAGSQETQYF.

The chain is built from TRBV15 and TRBJ1-5, with D perhaps TRBD1 (5 bases). The CDR3 has 14 residues. Germline assignment: CDR1 LNHNV and CDR2 YYDKDF (reference sequence). Trimming took 2 bases from V and 5 from J, leaving 10 bases between them. Here the CDR3 reads CATSRLFRDQPQHF. In DNA, the CDR3 is TGTGCCACCAGCAGATTATTCAGGGATCAGCCCCAGCATTTT.

This clone was detected only once. The chain links TRBV9 to TRBJ2-5; TRBD2 agrees at 7 bases. Looked up from germline, CDR1 is SGDLS and CDR2 is YYNGEE. V shed 3 bases, J shed 5 bases, and the junction held 4 bases outside the gene matches. The CDR3 spans 13 residues. The CDR3 here is CASSGVGGETQYF. For the CDR3, the DNA is TGTGCCAGCAGCGGCGTCGGGGGGGAGACCCAGTACTTC.

The chain is built from TRBV5-1 and TRBJ1-2; TRBD1 agrees at 8 bases. The germline CDR1 and CDR2 sequences are SGHRS and YFSETQ. This CDR3 comprises 15 residues. V gave up 5 bases and J gave up 4 bases; unmatched junction bases: 10. The CDR3: CASSIVTGETYGYTF. The DNA of the CDR3 is TGCGCCAGCAGTATCGTGACAGGGGAAACCTATGGCTACACCTTC.

The chain links TRBV27 to TRBJ2-3, with TRBD2 matching 7 bases. Looked up from germline, CDR1 is MNHEY and CDR2 is SMNVEV (reference sequence). The CDR3 extends over 15 amino acids. J gave up 3 bases and V 6 bases, and 9 bases lay outside the gene matches. As DNA, the CDR3 is TGTGCCAGCAGCCAAAGAGCGGGAAGAACAGATACGCAGTATTTT. As protein: CASSQRAGRTDTQYF.

This clone is a singleton in its sample. A read error may produce the germline difference seen at one junction end. V and J are TRBV7-9 and TRBJ1-2; no clear D gene. Germline values: CDR1 SEHNR, CDR2 FQNEAQ (reference sequence). There are 16 residues in the CDR3. CDR3 coding DNA: TGTTCCAGCAGCTTAGGAGCGGCAGGAATGAACTATGGCTACACCTTC. Its protein product is CSSSLGAAGMNYGYTF.